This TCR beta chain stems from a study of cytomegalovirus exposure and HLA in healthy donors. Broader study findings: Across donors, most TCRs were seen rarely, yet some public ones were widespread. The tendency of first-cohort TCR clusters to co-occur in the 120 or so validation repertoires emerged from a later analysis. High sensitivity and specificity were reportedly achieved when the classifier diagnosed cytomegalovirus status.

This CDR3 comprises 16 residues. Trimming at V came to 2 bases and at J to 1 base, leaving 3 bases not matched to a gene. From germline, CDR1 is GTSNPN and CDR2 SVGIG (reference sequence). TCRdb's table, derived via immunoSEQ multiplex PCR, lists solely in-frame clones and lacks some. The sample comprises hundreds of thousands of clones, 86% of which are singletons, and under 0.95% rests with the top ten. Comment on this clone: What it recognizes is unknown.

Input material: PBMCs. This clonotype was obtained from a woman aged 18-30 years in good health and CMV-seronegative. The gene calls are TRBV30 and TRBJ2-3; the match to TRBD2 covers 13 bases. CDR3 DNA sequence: TGTGCCTGGAGTTCTGGACTAGCGGGAGGCACAGATACGCAGTATTTT. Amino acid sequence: CAWSSGLAGGTDTQYF.